This is a list of T cell receptor beta chains from one sample in a study of cytomegalovirus exposure and HLA in healthy donors. TCRdb's table, derived via immunoSEQ multiplex PCR, lists solely in-frame clones and lacks some. The table includes approximately 130,000 clones, roughly three fifths detected once. Sequenced: PBMCs. Receptors originate from a woman in her thirties or forties in good health and CMV-seronegative. CDR3s include the opening cysteine and the closing phenylalanine or tryptophan. D genes are given only for firm matches. Size values are once, few and many counts, or a class for expanded clones, and some rows have none.

TRBV10-3	-	TRBJ1-1	-	CAIRSGLNTEAFF	TGTGCCATCAGATCGGGATTGAACACTGAAGCTTTCTTT
TRBV7-8	-	TRBJ1-1	-	CASSSSTEAFF	TGTGCCAGCAGCTCTAGCACTGAAGCTTTCTTT
TRBV7-3	TRBD1	TRBJ2-1	-	CASSPFRTGDINEQFF	TGTGCCAGCAGCCCCTTCCGGACAGGGGACATCAATGAGCAGTTCTTC
TRBV6-1	-	TRBJ1-2	-	CASSGEGFYPWGYTF	TGTGCCAGCAGTGGAGAGGGCTTCTATCCTTGGGGCTACACCTTC
TRBV5-1	TRBD1	TRBJ1-2	-	CASSLQGAIWDGYTF	TGCGCCAGCAGCTTACAGGGGGCGATTTGGGATGGCTACACCTTC
TRBV7-9	-	TRBJ1-2	-	CASSSLDGESYYGYTF	TGTGCCAGCAGCTCTCTAGACGGAGAGAGTTACTATGGCTACACCTTC
TRBV6-1	TRBD1	TRBJ2-7	-	CASKTGSHEQYF	TGTGCCAGTAAGACAGGGTCCCACGAGCAGTACTTC
TRBV7-8	-	TRBJ2-3	-	CASSFRGLGADTQYF	TGTGCCAGCAGCTTCAGGGGTTTGGGGGCAGATACGCAGTATTTT
TRBV7-9	-	TRBJ1-6	-	CASSFREYNSPLHF	TGTGCCAGCAGCTTCCGGGAGTATAATTCACCCCTCCACTTT
TRBV7-6	-	TRBJ2-7	-	CASSSTRDEQYF	TGTGCCAGCAGTTCCACGCGGGACGAGCAGTACTTC
TRBV2	TRBD1	TRBJ2-7	few	CASSETGEPSYEQYF	TGTGCCAGCAGTGAAACAGGGGAACCCTCCTACGAGCAGTACTTC
TRBV6-1	TRBD1	TRBJ2-7	-	CATTPGQGIPYEQYF	TGTGCCACCACCCCGGGACAGGGGATTCCCTACGAGCAGTACTTC
TRBV9	TRBD2	TRBJ2-3	-	CASSVGLAGGPSTDTQYF	TGTGCCAGCAGCGTTGGACTAGCGGGGGGCCCTAGCACAGATACGCAGTATTTT
TRBV30	-	TRBJ1-6	-	CAWSKRGGGGALHF	TGTGCCTGGAGTAAACGGGGAGGAGGTGGAGCCCTCCACTTT
TRBV13	TRBD1	TRBJ2-1	-	CASSSGQGNGERQFF	TGTGCCAGCAGCTCCGGACAGGGAAACGGTGAACGGCAGTTCTTC
TRBV12-5	TRBD2	TRBJ2-1	-	CASGPSGGANEQFF	TGTGCTAGTGGACCTAGCGGGGGGGCAAATGAGCAGTTCTTC
TRBV30	-	TRBJ1-6	-	CAWSVDKVRSPLHF	TGTGCCTGGAGTGTGGATAAAGTGAGGTCACCCCTCCACTTT
TRBV30	-	TRBJ2-3	-	CAWSQTGADTQYF	TGTGCCTGGTCCCAGACAGGCGCAGATACGCAGTATTTT
TRBV30	TRBD1	TRBJ1-1	-	CAWTMTGANTEAFF	TGTGCCTGGACCATGACAGGGGCGAACACTGAAGCTTTCTTT
TRBV4-2	TRBD1	TRBJ1-2	-	CASSRGGTGAGVGYTF	TGTGCCAGCTCCCGGGGGGGCACAGGGGCGGGGGTCGGCTACACCTTC
TRBV4-3	-	TRBJ2-5	-	CASSQANREGETQYF	TGCGCCAGCAGCCAAGCCAACAGGGAAGGGGAGACCCAGTACTTC
TRBV4-2	TRBD1	TRBJ2-1	-	CASSQLGTGTNNEQFF	TGTGCCAGCAGCCAACTCGGGACAGGCACTAACAATGAGCAGTTCTTC
TRBV28	TRBD1	TRBJ2-7	-	CASSLPGTAAYEQYF	TGTGCCAGCAGTTTGCCCGGGACAGCAGCCTACGAGCAGTACTTC
TRBV27	TRBD2	TRBJ2-7	few	CASSLSSGGVYEQYF	TGTGCCAGCAGTTTATCCAGCGGGGGAGTCTACGAGCAGTACTTC
TRBV7-9	TRBD1	TRBJ1-2	few	CASSETGNYGYTF	TGTGCCAGCAGCGAGACAGGGAACTATGGCTACACCTTC
TRBV2	-	TRBJ1-1	-	CASSGQGVMNTEAFF	TGTGCCAGCAGTGGACAAGGGGTGATGAACACTGAAGCTTTCTTT
TRBV4-1	-	TRBJ1-5	-	CASSQGQPGNQPQHF	TGCGCCAGCAGCCAGGGACAACCAGGCAATCAGCCCCAGCATTTT
TRBV4-2	TRBD1	TRBJ2-7	-	CASSQDPSTGAHEQYF	TGTGCCAGCAGCCAAGATCCATCGACAGGGGCTCACGAGCAGTACTTC